The next 11 T cell receptor beta chains were all read from a single sample in a study of cytomegalovirus exposure and HLA in healthy donors. Use of 60 Vbeta and 13 Jbeta primers characterized the PCR. Some clones are missing from TCRdb's copy, which holds only in-frame ones; the method was immunoSEQ multiplex PCR. Its table lists about 130,000 clones. Sequencing input: PBMCs. The source of these receptors is a man aged 18 to 30 in good health and CMV-seronegative.

V usage is TRBV7-2 and J usage is TRBJ2-5, with 8 bases aligning to TRBD2. This CDR3 comprises 14 residues. Germline CDR1 reads SGHTA; CDR2 reads FQGNSA. V shed 8 bases, J shed 2 bases, and the junction held 7 bases outside the gene matches. The CDR3 reads CASGASGPQETQYF. Here the CDR3 DNA reads TGTGCCAGCGGAGCTAGCGGGCCGCAAGAGACCCAGTACTTC.

V usage is TRBV7-9 and J usage is TRBJ2-3; no reliable D call. Germline-derived CDR1 and CDR2 are SEHNR and FQNEAQ (reference sequence). This CDR3 spans 14 amino acids. V was cut by 5 bases and J by 4 bases, with 13 bases left in between. CDR3 sequence (DNA): TGTGCCAGCAGCCCCAACTTTGTCGCAGATACGCAGTATTTT. Its protein is CASSPNFVADTQYF.

This chain connects TRBV28 to TRBJ1-5; no clear D gene. Per germline, CDR1 MDHEN and CDR2 SYDVKM. Trimming shortened V by 3 bases and J by 5 bases, and 17 bases separated the two germline ends. The CDR3 covers 16 residues. Written as DNA, the CDR3 is TGTGCCAGCAGTTTTTCCCGGCGAGGGTTGGATCAGCCCCAGCATTTT. Translating gives CASSFSRRGLDQPQHF.

V is TRBV27 and J is TRBJ1-5; D is possibly TRBD1 (6 bases). V lost 2 bases to trimming and J lost 7 bases, with 9 bases between them. Germline lookup yields CDR1 MNHEY and CDR2 SMNVEV (reference sequence). The CDR3 sequence is 13 residues long. The CDR3 nucleotides read TGTGCCAGCAGTTTACAGGGGCGGCAGCCCCAGCATTTT. It translates to CASSLQGRQPQHF.

The chain employs TRBV27 and TRBJ2-1; TRBD2 aligns across 16 bases. CDR3 length equals 19 residues. Germline-derived CDR1 and CDR2 are MNHEY and SMNVEV (reference sequence). The J segment lost 1 base and the V segment lost 5 bases, leaving 8 bases of the junction unmatched. The CDR3 protein is CASSLLGLAGGGSYNEQFF. CDR3 nucleotide sequence: TGTGCCAGCAGTCTCTTGGGACTAGCGGGAGGGGGGTCCTACAATGAGCAGTTCTTC.

CDR3 protein: CASSRGQEETQYF. The DNA of the CDR3 is TGTGCCAGCAGTCGAGGGCAAGAGGAGACCCAGTACTTC. The chain carries TRBV6-6 and TRBJ2-5, with D perhaps TRBD2 (5 bases). V was clipped by 5 bases and J by 5 bases, with 12 bases between them. The CDR3 is made up of 13 amino acids. CDR1 MNHNY and CDR2 SVGAGI come from the germline V gene (reference sequence).

J is TRBJ2-4 and V is TRBV27; 10 bases agree with TRBD1. There are 15 residues in the CDR3. The V gene end was trimmed by 10 bases and the J gene end by 3 bases; junction bases not matched to a gene: 9. The V gene's germline CDR1 is MNHEY and CDR2 SMNVEV (reference sequence). The CDR3 sequence: CATRQGALDKNIQYF. The CDR3 DNA sequence: TGTGCCACCCGACAGGGGGCTCTGGACAAAAACATTCAGTACTTC.

V is TRBV10-3 and J is TRBJ1-5, with a weak D call TRBD1 (6 bases). This CDR3 is built from 13 residues. CDR1 is ENHRY, CDR2 SYGVKD, per germline. V gave up 11 bases and J gave up 3 bases, with 14 bases separating them. The CDR3 region is CASRDTPNQPQHF. CDR3 DNA: TGTGCCTCCCGGGACACCCCCAATCAGCCCCAGCATTTT.

The J gene is TRBJ1-6, the V gene TRBV15; maybe TRBD1 (6 bases). This CDR3 is 16 amino acids long. Deletions cut 5 bases from V and 0 bases from J, with 11 bases between. From germline, CDR1 is LNHNV and CDR2 YYDKDF (reference sequence). CDR3 loop: CATSVDRSSYNSPLHF. The CDR3 DNA reads TGTGCCACCAGCGTGGACAGAAGCTCCTATAATTCACCCCTCCACTTT.

The chain has TRBV28 and TRBJ1-3; 11 nucleotides align to TRBD1. CDR1 is MDHEN and CDR2 is SYDVKM in the germline V gene. The length of the CDR3 is 16 residues. The V and J ends lost 6 bases and 2 bases, in that order; junction bases with no gene match: 6. This chain's CDR3 is CASRPTGQGAGNTIYF. Here the CDR3 DNA reads TGTGCCAGCAGACCCACGGGACAGGGGGCTGGAAACACCATATATTTT. The full variable domain, its missing parts supplied by reference TRBV28 and TRBJ1-3, is DVKVTQSSRYLVKRTGEKVFLECVQDMDHENMFWYRQDPGLGLRLIYFSYDVKMKEKGDIPEGYSVSREKKERFSLILESASTNQTSMYLCASRPTGQGAGNTIYFGEGSWLTVV.

V gene TRBV5-4 combines with J gene TRBJ1-1, with 9 nucleotides matching TRBD1. Trimming cost V 2 bases and J 5 bases; bases outside gene matches: 4. Germline V CDR1 and CDR2: SGHNT, YYREEE (reference sequence). This CDR3 is 14 amino acids long. CDR3 sequence reads: CASSFPGQGTEAFF. CDR3 bases: TGTGCCAGCAGCTTTCCGGGACAGGGAACTGAAGCTTTCTTT.